The clone carrying this TCR beta chain was detected once. Its antigen is currently unknown. Assay used: immunoSEQ multiplex PCR; TCRdb lists only in-frame clones, some missing. The sample includes approximately 140,000 clones, around 90% of them seen just once. This entry is derived from a study of T cell responses to AZD1222 COVID-19 vaccine. General observations from the study: Donors skewed white British and female; clonal diversity was possibly underestimated. Regions 160-218 and 743-854 held dominance among vaccine-associated CD4 TCRs, which spanned spike.

CDR1 and CDR2 (germline): LGHDT, YNNKEL (reference sequence). This CDR3 region has 15 residues. Trimming removed 4 bases at V and 4 bases at J, with 14 bases between. Second-dose timings of about 4 or about 12 weeks were pooled. The TCR comes from an adult who received the AZD1222 COVID-19 vaccine. The rearrangement links TRBV3-1 (or the pseudogene TRBV3-2) to TRBJ2-1; tentatively, D is TRBD1 (5 bases). The material was peripheral blood, obtained 28 days after the second AZD1222 dose. The CDR3 loop reads CASSPVLDRYNEQFF. CDR3 sequence (DNA): TGTGCCAGCAGCCCAGTATTAGACAGATACAATGAGCAGTTCTTC.